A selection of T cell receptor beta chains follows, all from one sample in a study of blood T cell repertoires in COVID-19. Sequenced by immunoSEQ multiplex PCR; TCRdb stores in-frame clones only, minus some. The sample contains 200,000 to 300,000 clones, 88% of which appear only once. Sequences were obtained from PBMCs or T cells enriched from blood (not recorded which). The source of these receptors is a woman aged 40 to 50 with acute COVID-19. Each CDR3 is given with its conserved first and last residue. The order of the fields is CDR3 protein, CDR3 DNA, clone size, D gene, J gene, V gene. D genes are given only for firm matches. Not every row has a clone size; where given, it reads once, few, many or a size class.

CAWEQGSNQPQHF,TGTGCCTGGGAACAGGGTAGCAATCAGCCCCAGCATTTT,NA,NA,TRBJ1-5,TRBV30
CASSSDRSSYNEQFF,TGTGCCAGCAGCTCAGACAGGAGCTCCTACAATGAGCAGTTCTTC,NA,NA,TRBJ2-1,TRBV9
CATSDPGLAGVSTDTQYF,TGTGCCACCAGTGACCCCGGACTAGCGGGGGTCAGCACAGATACGCAGTATTTT,NA,TRBD2,TRBJ2-3,TRBV24-1
CASSEAGGLRGYTF,TGTGCCAGCAGTGAAGCGGGGGGGCTAAGGGGCTACACCTTC,once,NA,TRBJ1-2,TRBV2
CASLQGTGNTIYF,TGTGCCAGTCTACAGGGAACTGGAAACACCATATATTTT,NA,NA,TRBJ1-3,TRBV19
CASSIIGAISTDTQYF,TGTGCCAGTAGTATTATTGGAGCTATTAGCACAGATACGCAGTATTTT,NA,NA,TRBJ2-3,TRBV19
CASSFDRVTGELFF,TGTGCCAGCAGCTTTGACAGGGTCACCGGGGAGCTGTTTTTT,once,TRBD1,TRBJ2-2,TRBV11-2
CASRTGNTEAFF,TGTGCCAGCCGAACCGGGAACACTGAAGCTTTCTTT,NA,NA,TRBJ1-1,TRBV2
CASSPSLGFSGGADTQYF,TGTGCCAGCAGCCCGTCGCTAGGGTTCAGCGGGGGGGCAGATACGCAGTATTTT,NA,TRBD2,TRBJ2-3,TRBV9
CSVERGETQYF,TGCAGCGTTGAGAGAGGGGAGACCCAGTACTTC,NA,NA,TRBJ2-5,TRBV29-1
CASSQSDRAHGYTF,TGTGCCAGCAGCCAATCGGACAGGGCTCATGGCTACACCTTC,NA,TRBD1,TRBJ1-2,TRBV3-1/TRBV3-2
CASSILQDEQYF,TGTGCCAGTAGTATATTGCAGGACGAGCAGTACTTC,NA,NA,TRBJ2-7,TRBV19
CATSRPTGVGTEAFF,TGTGCCACCAGCAGACCCACAGGGGTAGGGACTGAAGCTTTCTTT,NA,TRBD1,TRBJ1-1,TRBV15
CASSEGRGSTAYEQYF,TGTGCCAGCAGTGAAGGGCGGGGCTCGACGGCGTACGAGCAGTACTTC,once,NA,TRBJ2-7,TRBV2
CASSQLGTSGALAKNIQYF,TGTGCCAGCAGCCAACTTGGGACTAGCGGGGCCCTAGCCAAAAACATTCAGTACTTC,NA,TRBD2,TRBJ2-4,TRBV3-1/TRBV3-2
CSASLLATTDTQYF,TGCAGTGCTAGTCTGCTAGCGACCACAGATACGCAGTATTTT,NA,NA,TRBJ2-3,TRBV20-1
CASSSDRIYGYTF,TGTGCCAGTAGTTCGGACAGGATCTATGGCTACACCTTC,once,TRBD1,TRBJ1-2,TRBV19
CASSLGDSPYGYTF,TGCGCCAGCAGCTTGGGGGACAGCCCCTATGGCTACACCTTC,once,TRBD1,TRBJ1-2,TRBV5-1
CASSLDLRGFSYNSPLHF,TGTGCCAGCAGCTTAGATCTGCGGGGATTCTCCTATAATTCACCCCTCCACTTT,NA,NA,TRBJ1-6,TRBV11-2
CASSMGLAGARNEQFF,TGCGCCAGCAGCATGGGACTAGCGGGAGCAAGGAATGAGCAGTTCTTC,NA,TRBD2,TRBJ2-1,TRBV5-1
CASSQRLAIEQFF,TGCGCCAGCAGCCAGCGACTAGCGATTGAGCAGTTCTTC,NA,TRBD2,TRBJ2-1,TRBV4-3
CASLPPGPGRTDTQYF,TGTGCCAGTCTCCCCCCCGGGCCAGGGAGGACAGATACGCAGTATTTT,NA,NA,TRBJ2-3,TRBV5-5
CASRTGNTGELFF,TGTGCCAGCAGGACAGGGAACACCGGGGAGCTGTTTTTT,few,NA,TRBJ2-2,TRBV2
CASRSSGGDSSYNEQFF,TGCGCCAGCAGGTCTAGCGGGGGCGACAGCTCCTACAATGAGCAGTTCTTC,NA,TRBD2,TRBJ2-1,TRBV10-2
CSVLQGDRSGANVLTF,TGCAGCGTTCTACAGGGTGACCGCTCTGGGGCCAACGTCCTGACTTTC,NA,NA,TRBJ2-6,TRBV29-1
CASSLEPSGTNEQFF,TGCGCCAGCAGCTTGGAGCCTAGCGGGACTAATGAGCAGTTCTTC,once,TRBD2,TRBJ2-1,TRBV5-1
CASSPGLNQPQHF,TGTGCCAGCTCCCCAGGGCTTAATCAGCCCCAGCATTTT,NA,NA,TRBJ1-5,TRBV12-3/TRBV12-4
CASSDPGQGKTEAFF,TGTGCCAGCAGTGACCCCGGACAGGGAAAGACTGAAGCTTTCTTT,NA,TRBD1,TRBJ1-1,TRBV2
CASSIGRGGHTNTEAFF,TGTGCCAGTAGTATAGGAAGGGGTGGGCATACGAACACTGAAGCTTTCTTT,NA,NA,TRBJ1-1,TRBV19
CSAGQFQETQYF,TGCAGCGCGGGACAGTTCCAAGAGACCCAGTACTTC,NA,TRBD1,TRBJ2-5,TRBV29-1
CASSLEGGSTDTQYF,TGCGCCAGCAGCTTGGAGGGGGGGAGCACAGATACGCAGTATTTT,once,NA,TRBJ2-3,TRBV5-1
CASSLLPYGEAEAFF,TGTGCCAGCAGCTTACTGCCCTACGGAGAAGCTGAAGCTTTCTTT,NA,NA,TRBJ1-1,TRBV7-6
CASSLASQGRAGELFF,TGTGCCAGCAGCTTGGCCTCGCAGGGTAGAGCCGGGGAGCTGTTTTTT,NA,NA,TRBJ2-2,TRBV5-4
CASSPFSGGPNTEAFF,TGTGCCAGCAGCCCCTTCTCGGGGGGGCCTAACACTGAAGCTTTCTTT,NA,NA,TRBJ1-1,TRBV5-4
CASSEGGRGGTEAFF,TGTGCCAGCAGTGAGGGGGGGAGGGGAGGCACTGAAGCTTTCTTT,NA,NA,TRBJ1-1,TRBV2
CATSDFGGQETQYF,TGTGCCACCAGTGATTTCGGGGGGCAAGAGACCCAGTACTTC,NA,TRBD2,TRBJ2-5,TRBV24-1
CASSQYADAKNIQYF,TGTGCCAGCAGCCAATACGCAGATGCCAAAAACATTCAGTACTTC,NA,NA,TRBJ2-4,TRBV3-1/TRBV3-2
CASSRSGQGRSAFF,TGTGCCAGCAGCAGATCGGGACAGGGGCGGTCGGCTTTCTTT,NA,TRBD1,TRBJ1-1,TRBV6-2/TRBV6-3
CAWTGTSGRTFYNEQFF,TGTGCCTGGACGGGGACTAGCGGGAGGACATTCTACAATGAGCAGTTCTTC,NA,TRBD2,TRBJ2-1,TRBV30
CASSYSTGSGNTIYF,TGTGCCAGCAGTTACTCAACAGGCTCTGGAAACACCATATATTTT,NA,NA,TRBJ1-3,TRBV6-5